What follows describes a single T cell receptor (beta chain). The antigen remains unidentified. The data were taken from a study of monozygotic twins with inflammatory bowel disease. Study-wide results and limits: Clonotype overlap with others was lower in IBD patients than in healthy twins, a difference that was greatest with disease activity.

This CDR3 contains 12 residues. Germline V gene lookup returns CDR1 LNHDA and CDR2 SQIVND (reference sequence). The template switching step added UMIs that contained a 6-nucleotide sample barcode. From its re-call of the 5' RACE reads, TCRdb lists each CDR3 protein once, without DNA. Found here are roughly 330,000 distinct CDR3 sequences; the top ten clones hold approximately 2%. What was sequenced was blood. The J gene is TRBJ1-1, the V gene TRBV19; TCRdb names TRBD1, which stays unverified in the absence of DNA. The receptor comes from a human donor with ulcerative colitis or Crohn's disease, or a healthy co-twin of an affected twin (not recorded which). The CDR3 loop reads CASSIAGDEAFF.